This T cell receptor (beta chain) came from a study of cytomegalovirus exposure and HLA in healthy donors. PCR involved 60 Vbeta and 13 Jbeta primers. This table comes from immunoSEQ multiplex PCR, and its TCRdb copy is limited to in-frame clones, with some not included. The repertoire holds about 160,000 clones, with around 80% as singletons. The trim removed 4 bases at V and 3 bases at J, leaving 8 bases unmatched. Germline V gene sequence: CDR1 KGHSH, CDR2 LQKENI. This CDR3 is built from 15 residues. The sequence derives from a man aged 35-49 years in good health and CMV-seronegative. The sequencing input was PBMCs. The chain combines TRBV18 with TRBJ2-7; TRBD1 agrees at 8 bases. In DNA form, the CDR3 reads TGTGCCAGCTCACTCAACAGGGGGGTTTACTACGAGCAGTACTTC. Its protein product is CASSLNRGVYYEQYF.